This TCR beta chain was recovered during a study of shared clonotypes between healthy human individuals. The protocol was immunoSEQ multiplex PCR, while the TCRdb copy is restricted to in-frame clones and leaves out a portion. Seen here are approximately 1.4 million clones, 95% to 99% observed once, and the top ten hold 0.45%. The sample was naive CD4+ T cells sorted from blood. Indicated subset: CD45RA+ positively selected. This sequence originates from a man aged 25 to 40 in good health.

Written as DNA, the CDR3 is TGTGCCAGCAGCCAAGGGCTGGACAGGGATCAAAACATTCAGTACTTC. Translation: CASSQGLDRDQNIQYF. V is TRBV14 and J is TRBJ2-4; 8 bases align to TRBD1. This CDR3 has 16 amino acids. Germline CDR1 SGHDN, CDR2 FVKESK. The V gene end was trimmed by 1 base and the J gene end by 5 bases; junction bases not matched to a gene: 7.